Presented here are 29 T cell receptor beta chains from one specimen sequenced in a study of blood T cells in healthy people across ages. Alongside a J-beta primer mix, a sample-barcoded 5' primer served in a second PCR lasting roughly 6 to 12 cycles. TCRdb re-derived calls from the 5' RACE reads in MiXCR, one entry per CDR3 protein. The repertoire has under 800,000 distinct CDR3 sequences, around 20% of them found once; the top ten carry about 3.6%. The sample taken for sequencing was blood. These receptors came from a man between 65 and 80 years old in good health.

This clonotype was seen more than once but under ten times. The rearrangement joins TRBV25-1 to TRBJ2-7; a weak D match, TRBD2 (5 bases). The CDR3 sequence is 12 residues long. Trimming removed 5 bases at V and 6 bases at J, with 11 bases between. Germline V gives CDR1 MGHDK, CDR2 SYGVNS. The CDR3 coding sequence is TGTGCCAGCAGTATTGGAGGTTGCGAGCAGTACTTC. It codes for CASSIGGCEQYF.

This clonotype was observed a handful of times. A junction boundary mismatches the germline segment, possibly from a read error. The V call is TRBV3-1, the J call TRBJ2-7; 10 bases are shared with TRBD2. The length of the CDR3 is 12 residues. Germline V gene lookup returns CDR1 LGHDT and CDR2 YNNKEL (reference sequence). The CDR3 protein is CASSQDSGRTSF. CDR3 nucleotide sequence: TGTGCCAGCAGCCAAGATAGCGGGAGGACCTCCTTC.

V is TRBV7-6 and J is TRBJ1-6, with a tentative D call TRBD1 (5 bases). The CDR3 consists of 15 residues. V dropped 4 bases and J dropped 3 bases, with 10 bases sitting between them. CDR1 is SGHVS and CDR2 is FNYEAQ in the germline V gene. The chain's CDR3 is CASSSGTGYNSPLHF. In nucleotides, the CDR3 is TGTGCCAGCAGCTCGGGGACGGGCTATAATTCACCCCTCCACTTT.

This clonotype was recorded many times. This chain links TRBV4-1 with TRBJ2-1; possible D gene TRBD2, 6 bases. The CDR3 has 15 amino acids. CDR1 is MGHRA and CDR2 is YSYEKL in the germline V gene. V was trimmed by 2 bases and J by 8 bases, leaving 16 bases between them. Here the CDR3 DNA reads TGCGCCAGCAGCCAAAAGGAGGGCCCTAGGGATGAGCAGTTCTTC. It yields the protein CASSQKEGPRDEQFF.

In DNA form, the CDR3 reads TGCGCCAGCAGCGCGTCGACTGGGGCCAACGTCCTGACTTTC. Its protein is CASSASTGANVLTF. The V call is TRBV4-3, the J call TRBJ2-6; D gene unclear. V lost 5 bases and J 2 bases, leaving 7 bases between the germline ends. Germline lookup yields CDR1 LGHNA and CDR2 YSLEER. The CDR3 spans 14 residues.

This clonotype was counted a few times. V usage is TRBV5-1 and J usage is TRBJ2-2, with 9 positions matching TRBD2. Trimming took 0 bases from V and 7 from J; bases not matched to a gene: 7. CDR1 and CDR2 (germline): SGHRS, YFSETQ. The CDR3 has 16 amino acids. CDR3 nucleotides: TGCGCCAGCAGCTTGGATGCGGGAGGGCCCGGCGGGGAGCTGTTTTTT. Translating it yields CASSLDAGGPGGELFF.

At least ten counts were recorded for this clonotype. This sequence joins TRBV5-1 and TRBJ2-2; no definite D call. Trimming pared 0 bases from V and 2 bases from J, leaving 5 bases between. The CDR3 loop spans 14 amino acids. Germline CDR1 is SGHRS and CDR2 is YFSETQ. This CDR3 is CASSLDRNTGELFF. CDR3 sequence (DNA): TGCGCCAGCAGCTTGGACAGAAACACCGGGGAGCTGTTTTTT.

Worth noting for this clonotype: A much larger clonotype is one base distant, so this may be a read error. The chain carries TRBV20-1 and TRBJ2-3, with TRBD2 matching over 11 bases. Germline assignment: CDR1 DFQATT and CDR2 SNEGSKA (reference sequence). J gave up 5 bases and V 4 bases, and 5 bases lay outside the gene matches. This CDR3 region has 14 residues. CDR3 coding DNA: TGCAGTGCTAAGCGGCTAGCGGGAGGAGATACGCAGTATTTT. Residues: CSAKRLAGGDTQYF.

In this sample, this clonotype turned up many times. DNA for the CDR3: TGTGCCATCAGTGAGCCTCGGGTGGAATCTCTCACCTTC. This codes for CAISEPRVESLTF. V is TRBV10-3 and J is TRBJ1-2; D uncertain. This CDR3 has 13 amino acids. Trimming removed 2 bases from V and 13 bases from J, with 17 bases in between. Germline CDR1 is ENHRY and CDR2 is SYGVKD.

This chain links TRBV5-1 with TRBJ1-5, with D hard to call. Germline CDR1 reads SGHRS; CDR2 reads YFSETQ. CDR3 length: 13 residues. V lost 4 bases to trimming and J lost 3 bases, with 8 bases between them. CDR3 nucleotide sequence: TGCGCCAGCAGCCCGCTACCCAATCAGCCCCAGCATTTT. Protein sequence: CASSPLPNQPQHF. Filled out from reference TRBV5-1 and TRBJ1-5, the complete variable domain reads KAGVTQTPRYLIKTRGQQVTLSCSPISGHRSVSWYQQTPGQGLQFLFEYFSETQRNKGNFPGRFSGRQFSNSRSEMNVSTLELGDSALYLCASSPLPNQPQHFGDGTRLSIL.

The chain couples TRBV7-2 to TRBJ2-1; 7 bases line up with TRBD2. CDR3 length: 15 residues. From germline, CDR1 is SGHTA and CDR2 FQGNSA. The ends lost 7 bases at V and 3 bases at J; junction bases unmatched: 9. CDR3 loop: CASKIGGGSYNEQFF. Here the CDR3 DNA reads TGTGCCAGCAAAATAGGCGGCGGGAGCTACAATGAGCAGTTCTTC.

This clonotype came up many times. The chain links TRBV5-1 to TRBJ2-2; TRBD2 matches at 11 bases. Germline lookup yields CDR1 SGHRS and CDR2 YFSETQ. J lost 4 bases, V lost 0 bases, and 5 bases had no gene match. This CDR3 comprises 17 residues. The CDR3 DNA reads TGCGCCAGCAGCTTGGTACTAGCGGGAGCGACCACCGGGGAGCTGTTTTTT. It codes for CASSLVLAGATTGELFF.

This clonotype was detected a few times. The chain is built from TRBV20-1 and TRBJ2-7; 12 nucleotides line up with TRBD2. The junction had 4 bases not matched to a gene; V was cut back by 6 bases and J by 4 bases. CDR3 length: 13 residues. Germline V gene sequence: CDR1 DFQATT, CDR2 SNEGSKA (reference sequence). DNA for the CDR3: TGCAGTGCCTGGACTAGCGGGAATTACGAGCAGTACTTC. Its translation is CSAWTSGNYEQYF.

Notes on this clonotype: Possible read error: a much larger clone is one base away. The gene calls are TRBV28 and TRBJ2-1; 10 bases line up with TRBD1. The CDR3 loop spans 17 amino acids. Germline loops: CDR1 MDHEN, CDR2 SYDVKM. V lost 2 bases and J lost 5; bases outside the gene matches: 9. In DNA, the CDR3 is TGTGCCAGCAGTTTAGACACAGGGACAGGGGTGGACAATGAGCAGTTCTTC. Translating gives CASSLDTGTGVDNEQFF.

The genes are TRBV12-3 or TRBV12-4 and TRBJ1-2; D remains ambiguous. The CDR3 covers 16 residues. Trimming took 6 bases from V and 6 from J, leaving 23 bases between them. CDR3 nucleotides: TGTGCCAGCAGCCGTCCCTATTTAGACCGAGAGGATGGCTACACCTTC. Translating gives CASSRPYLDREDGYTF.

V usage is TRBV10-3 and J usage is TRBJ2-2; 7 bases align to TRBD1. The CDR3 has 14 amino acids. Germline V gives CDR1 ENHRY, CDR2 SYGVKD. J was trimmed by 5 bases and V by 7 bases; bases with no gene match: 7. The DNA of the CDR3 is TGTGCCATCACCGACAGGGTCGGTACCGGGGAGCTGTTTTTT. Residues: CAITDRVGTGELFF.

This clonotype occurred a few times. The chain is built from TRBV6-4 and TRBJ2-1, with TRBD2 identical over 9 bases. The V segment lost 0 bases and the J segment 10 bases; nucleotides outside the gene matches: 4. Per germline, CDR1 MRHNA and CDR2 SNTAGT. The CDR3 has 14 residues. The CDR3 sequence is CASSDSGLAGEQFF. Here the CDR3 DNA reads TGTGCCAGCAGTGACTCGGGGCTAGCGGGAGAGCAGTTCTTC.

Comments on this clonotype: This CDR3 fails to terminate in the conserved phenylalanine or tryptophan, so it likely reflects a read error. The chain combines TRBV7-2 with TRBJ2-4; no clear D gene. Trimming removed 3 bases from V and 3 bases from J, with 9 bases in between. CDR3 size: 14 residues. CDR1 is SGHTA, CDR2 FQGNSA, per germline. The CDR3 is CASSFGVGKNIQYL. In DNA form, the CDR3 reads TGTGCCAGCAGCTTCGGCGTTGGCAAAAACATTCAGTACCTC.

This chain connects TRBV5-1 to TRBJ2-5, with 10 bases that match TRBD2. CDR3 length equals 15 residues. CDR1 SGHRS and CDR2 YFSETQ come from the germline V gene. V lost 2 bases, J lost 2 bases, and 3 bases stayed unmatched. CDR3 nucleotides: TGCGCCAGCAGCTTAAGGACTAGCGGTCAAGAGACCCAGTACTTC. The encoded protein is CASSLRTSGQETQYF.

At least ten counts were recorded for this clonotype. V is TRBV5-1 and J is TRBJ2-6, with TRBD1 identical over 7 bases. The CDR3 loop spans 16 amino acids. Trimming at V came to 4 bases and at J to 4 bases, leaving 8 bases not matched to a gene. Germline assignment: CDR1 SGHRS and CDR2 YFSETQ. Here the CDR3 reads CASSPGQLKGANVLTF. DNA for the CDR3: TGCGCCAGCAGCCCGGGACAGTTAAAGGGGGCCAACGTCCTGACTTTC.

There are many counts of this clonotype. The rearrangement joins TRBV10-3 to TRBJ2-2; weak D call: TRBD1 (5 bases). V lost 6 bases and J 6 bases, leaving 14 bases between the germline ends. Germline lookup yields CDR1 ENHRY and CDR2 SYGVKD. The CDR3 covers 14 residues. Written as DNA, the CDR3 is TGTGCCATCAGACGACAGAGTGAAGCCGGGGAGCTGTTTTTT. This codes for CAIRRQSEAGELFF.

In its sample, this clonotype was seen once. The chain recombines TRBV5-5 with TRBJ2-1; no clear D. Germline-derived CDR1 and CDR2 are SGHKS and YYEKEE (reference sequence). This CDR3 is built from 16 residues. Trimming took off 2 bases at V and 4 bases at J, with 16 bases between the two ends. The CDR3 nucleotides are TGTGCCAGCAGCTTCAGTCACTCGTCAGAATACAATGAGCAGTTCTTC. It codes for CASSFSHSSEYNEQFF.

This clonotype has only a few counts. The chain recombines TRBV18 with TRBJ2-3; 12 nucleotides align to TRBD2. Germline values: CDR1 KGHSH, CDR2 LQKENI. Unmatched junction bases numbered 8, after V lost 1 base and J lost 6 bases. The CDR3 sequence is 17 residues long. CDR3 protein: CASSPRSTSGRGDTQYF. The DNA of the CDR3 is TGTGCCAGCTCACCACGATCGACTAGCGGGAGAGGGGATACGCAGTATTTT.

This clonotype was recorded a few times. This chain uses TRBV20-1 with TRBJ2-5; 16 bases map to TRBD2. This CDR3 has 18 amino acids. With V trimmed by 5 bases and J by 5 bases, 14 bases remained unmatched. Germline assignment: CDR1 DFQATT and CDR2 SNEGSKA (reference sequence). CDR3 sequence reads: CSAHLPLGLAGGMETQYF. In DNA form, the CDR3 reads TGCAGTGCTCACCTACCCCTGGGACTAGCGGGAGGGATGGAGACCCAGTACTTC.

The table lists this clonotype with a few counts. The chain joins TRBV7-9 to TRBJ1-4; 9 bases match TRBD1. V trimming: 1 base; J trimming: 7 bases; junction bases outside the gene matches: 7. This CDR3 has 16 amino acids. In germline, CDR1 is SEHNR, CDR2 FQNEAQ (reference sequence). The DNA of the CDR3 is TGTGCCAGCAGCTTAGATGGGACAGGGACAGGTGAAAAACTGTTTTTT. Its protein product is CASSLDGTGTGEKLFF.

Only a few counts were recorded for this clonotype. The chain carries TRBV20-1 and TRBJ1-2, with 7 nucleotides matching TRBD1. In germline, CDR1 is DFQATT, CDR2 SNEGSKA (reference sequence). The CDR3 has 14 amino acids. V shed 1 base and J 4 bases; nucleotides not matched to a gene: 6. The CDR3 nucleotides are TGCAGTGCTAGAGCATCAGGGGGGGGCTATGGCTACACCTTC. Translation: CSARASGGGYGYTF.

This clonotype was seen a handful of times. This chain uses TRBV5-1 with TRBJ2-3, with 8 bases fitting TRBD1. CDR3 length: 16 residues. CDR1 is SGHRS and CDR2 is YFSETQ in the germline V gene. Trimming cost V 4 bases and J 1 base; bases outside gene matches: 8. Here the CDR3 reads CASSPWTGLGTDTQYF. CDR3 coding DNA: TGCGCCAGCAGCCCCTGGACAGGGCTTGGCACAGATACGCAGTATTTT. Full variable domain (remainder filled in from reference TRBV5-1 and TRBJ2-3): KAGVTQTPRYLIKTRGQQVTLSCSPISGHRSVSWYQQTPGQGLQFLFEYFSETQRNKGNFPGRFSGRQFSNSRSEMNVSTLELGDSALYLCASSPWTGLGTDTQYFGPGTRLTVL.

The chain links TRBV6-6 to TRBJ2-1; D not certain. V lost 11 bases to trimming and J lost 7 bases, with 21 bases between them. This CDR3 has 14 amino acids. Germline CDR1 is MNHNY and CDR2 is SVGAGI (reference sequence). CDR3 in amino acids: CARPRRAETNEQFF. The CDR3 nucleotides are TGTGCCCGCCCTCGCCGGGCGGAGACGAATGAGCAGTTCTTC.

In this sample, this clonotype turned up many times. The CDR3 protein is CASSLGSGGYNEQFF. The CDR3 DNA reads as TGTGCCAGCAGTCTCGGGTCTGGGGGTTACAATGAGCAGTTCTTC. This sequence joins TRBV12-3 or TRBV12-4 and TRBJ2-1; D possibly matches TRBD1 or TRBD2 (5 bases each). V was shortened by 5 bases and J by 4 bases, with 15 bases between the two germline ends. The CDR3 loop spans 15 amino acids.